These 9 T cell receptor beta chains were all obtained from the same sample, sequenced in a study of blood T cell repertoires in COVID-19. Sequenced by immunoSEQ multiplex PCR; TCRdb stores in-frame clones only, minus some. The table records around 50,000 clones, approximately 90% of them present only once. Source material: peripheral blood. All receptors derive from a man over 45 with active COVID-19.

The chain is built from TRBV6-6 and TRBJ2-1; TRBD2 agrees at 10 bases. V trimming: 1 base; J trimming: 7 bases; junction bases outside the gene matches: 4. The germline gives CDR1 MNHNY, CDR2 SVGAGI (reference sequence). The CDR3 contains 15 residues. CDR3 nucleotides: TGTGCCAGCAGTTACTTCCCTAGCGGGGGTAATGAGCAGTTCTTC. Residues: CASSYFPSGGNEQFF.

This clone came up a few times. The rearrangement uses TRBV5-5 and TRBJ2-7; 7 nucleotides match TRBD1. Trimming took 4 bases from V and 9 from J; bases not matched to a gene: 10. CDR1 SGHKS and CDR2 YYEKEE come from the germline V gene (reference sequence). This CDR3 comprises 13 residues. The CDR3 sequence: CASSLGQAFTQYF. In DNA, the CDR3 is TGTGCCAGCAGCCTAGGACAGGCCTTTACGCAGTACTTC.

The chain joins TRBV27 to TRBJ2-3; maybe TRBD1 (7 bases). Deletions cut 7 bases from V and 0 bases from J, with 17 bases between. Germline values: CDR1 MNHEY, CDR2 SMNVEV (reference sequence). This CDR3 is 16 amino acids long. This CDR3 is CASKGGGGVSTDTQYF. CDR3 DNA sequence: TGTGCCAGCAAAGGGGGCGGCGGGGTAAGCACAGATACGCAGTATTTT.

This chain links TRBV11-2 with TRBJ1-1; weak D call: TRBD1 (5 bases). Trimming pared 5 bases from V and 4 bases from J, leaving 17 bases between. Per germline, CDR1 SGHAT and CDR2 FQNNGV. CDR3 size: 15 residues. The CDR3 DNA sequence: TGTGCCAGCAGCACTTACCGGGACTCTGGCACTGAAGCTTTCTTT. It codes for CASSTYRDSGTEAFF.

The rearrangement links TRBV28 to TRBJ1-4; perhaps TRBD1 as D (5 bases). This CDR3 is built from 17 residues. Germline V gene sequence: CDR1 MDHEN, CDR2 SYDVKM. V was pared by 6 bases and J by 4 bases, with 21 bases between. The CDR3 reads CASSTPGAGKLNEKLFF. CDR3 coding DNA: TGTGCCAGCAGCACCCCTGGGGCCGGCAAACTTAATGAAAAACTGTTTTTT.

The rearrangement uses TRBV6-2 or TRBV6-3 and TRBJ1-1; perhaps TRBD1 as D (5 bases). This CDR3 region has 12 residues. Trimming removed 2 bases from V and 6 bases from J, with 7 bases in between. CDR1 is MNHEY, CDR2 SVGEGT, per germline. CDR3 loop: CASSYLGPEAFF. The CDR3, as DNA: TGTGCCAGCAGTTACCTGGGGCCTGAAGCTTTCTTT.

CDR3 nucleotide sequence: TGTGCCAGCAGTTACTCAACAGGGGTTGAGCAGTACTTC. Amino acids: CASSYSTGVEQYF. The chain employs TRBV6-5 and TRBJ2-7, with 7 bases aligning to TRBD1. The germline V gene has CDR1 MNHEY and CDR2 SVGAGI. CDR3 length equals 13 residues. The V gene end was trimmed by 0 bases and the J gene end by 7 bases; junction bases not matched to a gene: 3.

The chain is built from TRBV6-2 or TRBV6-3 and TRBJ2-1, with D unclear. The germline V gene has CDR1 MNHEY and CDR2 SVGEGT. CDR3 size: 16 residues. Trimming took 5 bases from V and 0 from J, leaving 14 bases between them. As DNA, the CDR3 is TGTGCCAGCAGTCTCTCGATCGGTGACTCCTACAATGAGCAGTTCTTC. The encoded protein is CASSLSIGDSYNEQFF.

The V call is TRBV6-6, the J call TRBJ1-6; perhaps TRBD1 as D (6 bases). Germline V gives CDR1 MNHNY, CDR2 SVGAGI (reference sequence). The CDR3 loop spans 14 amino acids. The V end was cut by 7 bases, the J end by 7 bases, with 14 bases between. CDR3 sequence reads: CASNLRTENSPLHF. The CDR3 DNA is TGTGCCAGCAACTTAAGGACAGAGAATTCACCCCTCCACTTT.